This T cell receptor beta chain was found in a study of T cell responses to AZD1222 COVID-19 vaccine (dated by TCRdb to the early 2020s). About the full investigation: AZD1222 recipients with second doses at about 4 weeks or about 12 weeks were pooled, because spike-specific TCR depth and breadth did not differ between schedules. Trial participants were enrolled into age subgroups of 18-55, 56-69 and 70-plus years, which contained about 150, 27 and 61 TCR-sequenced participants, respectively. A total of 230 to 250 trial participants underwent TCR sequencing, of whom roughly 210 had received two doses of AZD1222 and about 26 had received two doses of the MenACWY control vaccine.

V is clipped by 9 bases and J by 1 base, and the sequence between their germline boundaries is 13 bases long. The germline V gene (reference sequence) specifies MNHEY as CDR1 and SMNVEV as CDR2. The CDR3 measures 14 amino acids from cysteine to phenylalanine. The CDR3 DNA has 42 bases and is translated from base 1. The CDR3 regions of human TCRbeta chains were analyzed by immunosequencing. In the paper's pipeline: TCRs in the repertoires were compared against a reference library of SARS-CoV-2-specific TCRs that had been generated with the MIRA antigen-specificity platform. Breadth was defined as the fraction of unique TCRs that were SARS-CoV-2-associated, and depth was defined as the fraction of total T cells that were SARS-CoV-2-associated. Using the MIRA data, each spike-specific TCR was assigned both to the spike region to which the TCR was reactive and to a CD4 or CD8 class. Log10-transformed breadth and depth values were compared by one-way ANOVA with Sidak's multiple comparisons tests. This immuneACCESS table, as held by TCRdb, lists in-frame sequences with V and J called but not all clones. Of the missing ones, under half trace to an unresolved V gene in checked studies; the others have no known cause. V, J and clone size are those of that table, while D and trimming were read from the DNA. This sample holds 180,000 or so clones; about 95% were observed only once. 0.64% of the sample is held by the ten biggest clonotypes.

The full study reports these points: A significant rise in spike-specific TCR breadth and depth was observed after two AZD1222 doses relative to day 0 and relative to MenACWY recipients. Most participants were white British and females outnumbered males, and the authors suggested that clonal diversity may have been underestimated. Epitopes outside the regions mutated in the B.1.351 and B.1.1.7 variants were reportedly recognized by nearly half of the unique spike-specific TCRs. Because no day 14 peak-response samples were available, repertoires were characterized only after the peak T cell response. In the small 56-69-year group, the increase in depth fell short of significance, most likely because of low power. Conclusions about previously exposed vaccinees are limited because only five to seven AZD1222 recipients were SARS-CoV-2 seropositive at baseline. CD4 TCRs associated with the vaccine covered the entire spike protein, and the dominant responses were in regions 160-218 and 743-854.

A note on this clone: Its recognized antigen is unknown. No base qualities exist here, and no much larger clone lies one base off it.

Reading the label with the study, this specimen's time point is: baseline before first vaccination. The vaccinee samples were drawn from two UK trials, COV001 and COV002, one of which was a single-blind randomized controlled phase 2/3 trial testing AZD1222 (ChAdOx1 nCoV-19) in healthy adults. Trial participant PBMC samples were collected at day 0 and day 28 after the second dose for TCRbeta chain sequencing. This material consisted of peripheral blood, taken on day 0 of AZD1222 vaccination. The chain was built from TRBV27 and TRBJ1-3, with no D gene named confidently. The sequence was collected from an adult in good health. The CDR3 amino acid sequence is: CASRTNRSGNTIYF. The DNA sequence is TGTGCCAGTCGAACTAATAGGTCTGGAAACACCATATATTTT.